These T cell receptor beta chains were read from a single sample in a study of CD8 T cells in Susac syndrome. TCRdb itself ran the immunoSEQ multiplex PCR reads through MiXCR, one entry per CDR3 protein. There are roughly 180,000 distinct CDR3 sequences in the sample; just under 95% occur only once, and 0.099% lies in the top ten. The sequenced sample consisted of CD4+ T cells from PBMCs. The receptors were sampled from a human donor with Susac syndrome. Each CDR3 is given with its conserved first and last residue. The D gene is left open where the match is weak. Size values are once, few and many counts, or a class for expanded clones, and some rows have none.

TRBJ2-5,TRBV20-1,NA,NA,TGCAGTGCTTTACGACAGAATCAAGAGACCCAGTACTTC,CSALRQNQETQYF
TRBJ1-1,TRBV9,NA,NA,TGTGCCAGCAGCGTAGGACGGAGGTCCACTGAAGCTTTCTTT,CASSVGRRSTEAFF
TRBJ1-1,TRBV10-3,once,TRBD1,TGTGCCATCAGTGAGAGGCAGGGGGAAGGAATGAACACTGAAGCTTTCTTT,CAISERQGEGMNTEAFF
TRBJ2-2,TRBV6-5,NA,TRBD1,TGTGCCAGCAGTGCCCGACAGGGGGCCGGGGAGCTGTTTTTT,CASSARQGAGELFF
TRBJ2-1,TRBV29-1,NA,TRBD2,TGCAGCGTCGGCGGGACTAGCGGGTTCTCCTACAATGAGCAGTTCTTC,CSVGGTSGFSYNEQFF
TRBJ1-1,TRBV9,NA,NA,TGTGCCAGCAGCGCCACAGGGAGGGGGAACACTGAAGCTTTCTTT,CASSATGRGNTEAFF
TRBJ1-2,TRBV12-3/TRBV12-4,NA,NA,TGTGCCAGCAGTCCTCCTACCGGTGGAGGGGTTAACTATGGCTACACCTTC,CASSPPTGGGVNYGYTF
TRBJ2-1,TRBV15,NA,TRBD2,TGTGCCACCAGCAGATCCCGTGGACTAGCGGGAGCCCCTCGAAATGAGCAGTTCTTC,CATSRSRGLAGAPRNEQFF
TRBJ2-6,TRBV20-1,NA,NA,TGCAGCGCCGTGGTGTCTGGGGCCAACGTCCTGACTTTC,CSAVVSGANVLTF
TRBJ1-1,TRBV30,NA,TRBD1,TGTGCCTGGAGCCCTGTGCGGACAGGGGGCTCGACCACTGAAGCTTTCTTT,CAWSPVRTGGSTTEAFF
TRBJ2-3,TRBV27,NA,NA,TGTGCCAGCAGTTTAACCCTCACAGATACGCAGTATTTT,CASSLTLTDTQYF
TRBJ2-7,TRBV3-1,NA,NA,TGTGCCAGCAGCCAGGGATTTGGTACCTACGAGCAGTACTTC,CASSQGFGTYEQYF
TRBJ2-5,TRBV7-9,NA,TRBD2,TGTGCCAGCAGCTTAGATCCCGGGAGGAGGGAGACCCAGTACTTC,CASSLDPGRRETQYF
TRBJ2-3,TRBV3-1,NA,TRBD1,TGTGCCAGCAGCCAAGCCGGGACAGCGCAGTATTTT,CASSQAGTAQYF
TRBJ2-1,TRBV10-3,NA,NA,TGTGCCATCAGCGACCGGGACTTGAAAACCAATGAGCAGTTCTTC,CAISDRDLKTNEQFF
TRBJ2-6,TRBV6-6,NA,TRBD2,TGTGCCAGCTCCCGAGCGGGACGCTCTGGGGCCAACGTCCTGACTTTC,CASSRAGRSGANVLTF
TRBJ1-1,TRBV9,NA,TRBD1,TGTGCCAGCAGCGTAGCGTCAGGGGGTCTCACTGAAGCTTTCTTT,CASSVASGGLTEAFF
TRBJ2-1,TRBV3-1,NA,NA,TGTGCCAGCAGCGGGGGGGCTTTTGGCAATGAGCAGTTCTTC,CASSGGAFGNEQFF
TRBJ1-2,TRBV24-1,NA,NA,TGTGCCACAAAAGAATCGGGGGCTGGAGGCTACACCTTC,CATKESGAGGYTF
TRBJ2-1,TRBV5-1,NA,NA,TGCGCCAGCAGCTACGAGTCGGGCTTCGAGCAGTTCTTC,CASSYESGFEQFF
TRBJ2-3,TRBV18,NA,TRBD2,TGTGCCAGCTCACCTCAGCGGGGGGCAAGCACAGATACGCAGTATTTT,CASSPQRGASTDTQYF
TRBJ2-2,TRBV29-1,NA,NA,TGCAGCGTTGACAGGGGTGCGAACACCGGGGAGCTGTTTTTT,CSVDRGANTGELFF
TRBJ1-1,TRBV27,NA,TRBD1,TGTGCCAGCAGTCCCTACAGGGGGCTGCGGCCTGAAGCTTTCTTT,CASSPYRGLRPEAFF
TRBJ1-5,TRBV2,NA,TRBD1,TGTGCCAGCAGTGACGGACAGGGTGGCAATCAGCCCCAGCATTTT,CASSDGQGGNQPQHF
TRBJ2-1,TRBV11-3,NA,TRBD2,TGTGCCAGCAGTTTTAGCGGGATGGAGCAGTTCTTC,CASSFSGMEQFF
TRBJ2-2,TRBV28,NA,NA,TGTGCCAGCAGTTTAGGGGAGGTCGCCGGGGAGCTGTTTTTT,CASSLGEVAGELFF
TRBJ2-1,TRBV6-2/TRBV6-3,NA,TRBD2,TGTGCCAGCAGAGATCCTAGCGGGGCTGTTGGGAATGAGCAGTTCTTC,CASRDPSGAVGNEQFF
TRBJ2-7,TRBV6-6,NA,TRBD2,TGTGCCAGCAGTTACTCGAAGGGGAGGGCCGAGCAGTACTTC,CASSYSKGRAEQYF
TRBJ1-4,TRBV20-1,NA,NA,TGCAGTGCTAGAGCAGGATTCGAAAAACTGTTTTTT,CSARAGFEKLFF
TRBJ2-3,TRBV18,few,NA,TGTGCCAGCTCACCAGGGGGTGATACGCAGTATTTT,CASSPGGDTQYF
TRBJ1-1,TRBV7-6,NA,NA,TGTGCCAGCAGCCGATCTGGGGATGCGACTGAAGCTTTCTTT,CASSRSGDATEAFF
TRBJ2-5,TRBV20-1,NA,TRBD1,TGCAGTGCCGGACAGGGGGGAGGGACCCAGTACTTC,CSAGQGGGTQYF
TRBJ2-5,TRBV19,NA,NA,TGTGCCAGTAGTATAGTGAGGCCTACGGGAGAGACCCAGTACTTC,CASSIVRPTGETQYF
TRBJ2-7,TRBV9,NA,NA,TGTGCCAGCAGCTACCGGGACACGTCCTACGAGCAGTACTTC,CASSYRDTSYEQYF
TRBJ1-5,TRBV20-1,NA,NA,TGCAGTGCGACCGGACACCTGGGGGCCCCTCTAGACCAGCCCCAGCATTTT,CSATGHLGAPLDQPQHF
TRBJ2-7,TRBV20-1,NA,TRBD1,TGCAGTGCTAGGCAGGGGGCCCACATCTCCTACGAGCAGTACTTC,CSARQGAHISYEQYF
TRBJ2-1,TRBV5-1,NA,TRBD2,TGCGCCAGCAGCCCGGGACTAGCGGGAGGGGTGAGCTCCTACAATGAGCAGTTCTTC,CASSPGLAGGVSSYNEQFF
TRBJ1-5,TRBV6-2/TRBV6-3,NA,NA,TGTGCCAGCAGTTACACAACAGGGATCCAGCCCCAGCATTTT,CASSYTTGIQPQHF
TRBJ1-2,TRBV2,NA,NA,TGTGCCAGCAAAGTTAATAGGGACTATGGCTACACCTTC,CASKVNRDYGYTF
TRBJ1-1,TRBV18,NA,NA,TGTGCCAGCTCACCATGGGGGCTGAACACTGAAGCTTTCTTT,CASSPWGLNTEAFF
TRBJ2-1,TRBV3-1,NA,NA,TGTGCCAGCAGCCAAGCGGTTTACAATGAGCAGTTCTTC,CASSQAVYNEQFF
TRBJ2-7,TRBV28,NA,TRBD2,TGTGCCAGCAACCAAGCGGGAGTCGGCTACGAGCAGTACTTC,CASNQAGVGYEQYF
TRBJ2-2,TRBV5-1,NA,TRBD2,TGCGCCAGCAGCTTGGGTAGCGGGGGGTCGATCGCCGGGGAGCTGTTTTTT,CASSLGSGGSIAGELFF
TRBJ2-1,TRBV12-5,NA,TRBD1,TGTGCTAGTGGTTTGGTACTGGACAGGACTTACAATGAGCAGTTCTTC,CASGLVLDRTYNEQFF
TRBJ1-2,TRBV18,NA,NA,TGTGCCAGCTCACCACAGGTTAACTATGGCTACACCTTC,CASSPQVNYGYTF
TRBJ1-4,TRBV12-5,NA,TRBD1,TGTGCTAGTGGTTTGGGGGACAGGCGGAATGAAAAACTGTTTTTT,CASGLGDRRNEKLFF
TRBJ1-2,TRBV29-1,once,NA,TGCAGCGTTGAAAGGGGAGAGGACTATGGCTACACCTTC,CSVERGEDYGYTF
TRBJ2-5,TRBV20-1,NA,NA,TGCAGTGCTAGATTTAGCGGATTTCGGGAGACCCAGTACTTC,CSARFSGFRETQYF
TRBJ1-2,TRBV15,NA,NA,TGTGCCACCAGCAGAGCTGACAGGACCTATGGCTACACCTTC,CATSRADRTYGYTF
TRBJ2-5,TRBV7-9,NA,NA,TGTGCCAGCAGCTATCCCGGAGGGGGAAGAGTGCAAGAGACCCAGTACTTC,CASSYPGGGRVQETQYF
TRBJ1-1,TRBV2,NA,NA,TGTGCCAGCGGGGGGACTTTATCGGTCAAGACTGAAGCTTTCTTT,CASGGTLSVKTEAFF
TRBJ1-2,TRBV12-3/TRBV12-4,NA,NA,TGTGCCAGCAGTTTTAATACAGCTAACTATGGCTACACCTTC,CASSFNTANYGYTF
TRBJ1-4,TRBV29-1,NA,NA,TGCAGCGTTGTCGTTGGGGGGTTTGGTGAAAAACTGTTTTTT,CSVVVGGFGEKLFF
TRBJ2-7,TRBV2,NA,NA,TGTGCCAGCAGTGAACGGTCAGGGAGGACCTACGAGCAGTACTTC,CASSERSGRTYEQYF
TRBJ2-5,TRBV20-1,NA,TRBD2,TGCAGTGCTAGAGGGGAGGGAACACAAGAGACCCAGTACTTC,CSARGEGTQETQYF